Below are 21 T cell receptor beta chains sequenced from a single sample in a study of technical replicates of blood from a few donors. TCRdb's table, derived via immunoSEQ multiplex PCR, lists solely in-frame clones and lacks some. The data show 75,000 to 100,000 clones, roughly 94% seen once. The material sequenced was T cells isolated from PBMCs. The receptor set was obtained from a human donor in good health.

This clone is a singleton in its sample. The V and J genes are TRBV10-3 and TRBJ1-2, with TRBD1 matching 8 bases. The CDR3 sequence is 17 residues long. The V and J ends lost 0 bases and 1 base, in that order; junction bases with no gene match: 7. Germline CDR1 reads ENHRY; CDR2 reads SYGVKD. CDR3 sequence (DNA): TGTGCCATCAGTGAGTCGAACAGGGGGACGGATAACTATGGCTACACCTTC. Its translation is CAISESNRGTDNYGYTF.

V gene TRBV28 combines with J gene TRBJ2-3; no definite D call. The germline gives CDR1 MDHEN, CDR2 SYDVKM. There are 12 residues in the CDR3. The germline V and J ends were trimmed by 3 bases and 6 bases, with 7 bases remaining between them. This CDR3 is CASSFGPDTQYF. CDR3 DNA: TGTGCCAGCAGTTTTGGGCCTGATACGCAGTATTTT.

This chain joins TRBV28 and TRBJ1-3, with D tentatively TRBD1 (5 bases). Trimming stripped 6 bases from V and 0 bases from J, with 12 bases between. This CDR3 comprises 15 residues. The V gene's germline CDR1 is MDHEN and CDR2 SYDVKM. CDR3 protein: CASRIPGISGNTIYF. CDR3 sequence (DNA): TGTGCCAGCAGGATTCCAGGGATCTCTGGAAACACCATATATTTT.

The chain links TRBV5-1 to TRBJ1-3; 9 nucleotides match TRBD1. The CDR3 is 15 residues long. V trimming: 4 bases; J trimming: 4 bases; junction bases outside the gene matches: 6. CDR1 and CDR2 (germline): SGHRS, YFSETQ. CDR3 in amino acids: CASSAQQGAGNTIYF. CDR3 in DNA: TGCGCCAGCAGCGCTCAACAGGGGGCAGGAAACACCATATATTTT.

The V gene is TRBV6-5, the J gene TRBJ1-5, with no clear D. The CDR3 is made up of 13 amino acids. Germline CDR1 is MNHEY and CDR2 is SVGAGI. Trimming removed 8 bases at V and 4 bases at J, with 12 bases between. The CDR3 DNA reads as TGTGCCAGCCGCGGACTGACAAATCAGCCCCAGCATTTT. This translates into CASRGLTNQPQHF.

V is TRBV6-5 and J is TRBJ2-3, with D possibly TRBD1 on 6 matching bases. The CDR3 runs to 15 residues. The V and J ends lost 10 bases and 4 bases respectively, with 21 bases between them. Germline assignment: CDR1 MNHEY and CDR2 SVGAGI. CDR3 in amino acids: CATKGVQGRADTQYF. CDR3 in DNA: TGTGCCACCAAGGGGGTGCAGGGGCGCGCAGATACGCAGTATTTT.

The chain combines TRBV10-3 with TRBJ2-3; no reliable D call. Trimming left V 2 bases short and J 4 bases short, with 16 bases between. CDR3 length: 16 residues. Per germline, CDR1 ENHRY and CDR2 SYGVKD. In DNA form, the CDR3 reads TGTGCCATCAGTGAGGAGGTTGGGTTGCTCTCAGATACGCAGTATTTT. It translates to CAISEEVGLLSDTQYF.

The chain uses TRBV6-5 and TRBJ2-5, with a possible D match to TRBD1 (6 bases). The CDR3 runs to 13 residues. The germline V gene encodes CDR1 MNHEY and CDR2 SVGAGI. V lost 7 bases, J lost 0 bases, and 9 bases lay in between. DNA of the CDR3: TGTGCCAGCACCGCAGGGGACCAAGAGACCCAGTACTTC. The encoded protein is CASTAGDQETQYF.

The chain is built from TRBV5-1 and TRBJ2-7; TRBD1 matches at 12 bases. CDR1 SGHRS and CDR2 YFSETQ come from the germline V gene. Trimming took 4 bases from V and 4 from J; bases not matched to a gene: 18. The CDR3 totals 19 residues. The CDR3 here is CASSITGTGGQMVKYEQYF. CDR3 in DNA: TGCGCCAGCAGCATCACCGGGACAGGGGGCCAAATGGTTAAGTACGAGCAGTACTTC.

The chain has TRBV5-4 and TRBJ2-3; maybe TRBD1 (6 bases). Germline-derived CDR1 and CDR2 are SGHNT and YYREEE (reference sequence). The CDR3 has 13 amino acids. Deletions cut 5 bases from V and 3 bases from J, with 10 bases between. As DNA, the CDR3 is TGTGCCAGCAGACTACAGGGAACAGATACGCAGTATTTT. Translation gives CASRLQGTDTQYF.

This clone showed up just once. The chain has TRBV28 and TRBJ2-3; 11 nucleotides match TRBD2. The CDR3 runs 15 residues. Trimming cost V 6 bases and J 3 bases; bases outside gene matches: 5. The germline V gene has CDR1 MDHEN and CDR2 SYDVKM. The CDR3 region has the DNA TGTGCCAGCAGCCCCACTAGCGGGAGAACAGATACGCAGTATTTT. Its protein product is CASSPTSGRTDTQYF.

V gene TRBV9 combines with J gene TRBJ2-7, with 8 nucleotides matching TRBD2. Germline CDR1 SGDLS, CDR2 YYNGEE. The J segment lost 4 bases and the V segment lost 1 base, leaving 10 bases of the junction unmatched. CDR3 size: 16 residues. The chain's CDR3 is CASSVRGSSGFYEQYF. CDR3 DNA sequence: TGTGCCAGCAGCGTAAGGGGGTCTAGCGGGTTTTACGAGCAGTACTTC.

This chain uses TRBV7-8 with TRBJ1-2; 10 bases fit TRBD1. Trimming at V came to 3 bases and at J to 7 bases, leaving 11 bases not matched to a gene. CDR3 length equals 16 residues. CDR1 and CDR2 from the germline V gene are SGHVS and FQNEAQ. The CDR3 region is CASSLLPGQGSGGYTF. CDR3 in DNA: TGTGCCAGCAGCTTGCTACCGGGACAGGGGAGCGGTGGCTACACCTTC.

The chain combines TRBV9 with TRBJ2-7; possibly TRBD2 for D (5 bases). V was clipped by 4 bases and J by 3 bases, with 20 bases between them. This CDR3 has 16 amino acids. Germline CDR1 and CDR2: SGDLS and YYNGEE. The CDR3 loop is CASSTNPSLGYYEQYF. In nucleotides, the CDR3 is TGTGCCAGCAGCACAAATCCTAGCTTAGGGTACTACGAGCAGTACTTC.

The J gene is TRBJ2-7, the V gene TRBV10-3, with TRBD1 matching 9 bases. This CDR3 comprises 13 residues. V was pared by 5 bases and J by 4 bases, with 3 bases of the junction left unmatched. Germline V CDR1 and CDR2: ENHRY, SYGVKD. The DNA for the CDR3 is TGTGCCATCAGTCCGGGACAGGGTTACGAGCAGTACTTC. It encodes CAISPGQGYEQYF.

The genes are TRBV6-5 and TRBJ1-1; a possible D gene is TRBD1 (5 bases). The CDR3 spans 15 residues. Germline CDR1 reads MNHEY; CDR2 reads SVGAGI. V was cut by 0 bases and J by 4 bases, with 12 bases left in between. CDR3 DNA: TGTGCCAGCAGTTACTCTCGGGGGAGCGGCACTGAAGCTTTCTTT. Protein sequence: CASSYSRGSGTEAFF.

By share, this clone counts as medium-sized. The J gene is TRBJ2-2, the V gene TRBV6-1; D is perhaps TRBD1 (6 bases). V was clipped by 5 bases and J by 6 bases, with 16 bases between them. This CDR3 is 15 amino acids long. Germline-derived CDR1 and CDR2 are MNHNS and SASEGT. CDR3 coding DNA: TGTGCCAGCAGTCCCCTACAGGGTTATGCCGGGGAGCTGTTTTTT. Residues: CASSPLQGYAGELFF.

V usage is TRBV7-9 and J usage is TRBJ1-1; 12 bases align to TRBD1. This CDR3 region has 18 residues. In germline, CDR1 is SEHNR, CDR2 FQNEAQ (reference sequence). J lost 3 bases, V lost 1 base, and 9 bases had no gene match. The CDR3 DNA is TGTGCCAGCAGCTTAGGGAGGGGGACAGGGGGCACGGACACTGAAGCTTTCTTT. Its protein product is CASSLGRGTGGTDTEAFF.

This chain uses TRBV18 with TRBJ1-1; TRBD1 matches at 7 bases. This CDR3 has 15 amino acids. Germline-derived CDR1 and CDR2 are KGHSH and LQKENI. Trimming at V came to 2 bases and at J to 1 base, leaving 4 bases not matched to a gene. CDR3 loop: CASSPAGQRNTEAFF. CDR3 sequence (DNA): TGTGCCAGCTCACCAGCGGGACAGAGGAACACTGAAGCTTTCTTT.

J is TRBJ2-3 and V is TRBV10-3, with D unclear. Germline CDR1 reads ENHRY; CDR2 reads SYGVKD. This CDR3 has 13 amino acids. V lost 0 bases and J lost 4, with 5 bases in between. This CDR3 reads CAISESHSDTQYF. The CDR3, as DNA: TGTGCCATCAGTGAGTCCCACTCAGATACGCAGTATTTT.

The gene calls are TRBV7-2 and TRBJ1-1; D uncertain. Between the trimmed V and J ends, which lost 6 bases and 3 bases, there was a span of 14 bases. In germline, CDR1 is SGHTA, CDR2 FQGNSA. The CDR3 has 14 amino acids. CDR3 bases: TGTGCCAGCAGGCTCCGGGTGTCGTACACTGAAGCTTTCTTT. Protein product: CASRLRVSYTEAFF.